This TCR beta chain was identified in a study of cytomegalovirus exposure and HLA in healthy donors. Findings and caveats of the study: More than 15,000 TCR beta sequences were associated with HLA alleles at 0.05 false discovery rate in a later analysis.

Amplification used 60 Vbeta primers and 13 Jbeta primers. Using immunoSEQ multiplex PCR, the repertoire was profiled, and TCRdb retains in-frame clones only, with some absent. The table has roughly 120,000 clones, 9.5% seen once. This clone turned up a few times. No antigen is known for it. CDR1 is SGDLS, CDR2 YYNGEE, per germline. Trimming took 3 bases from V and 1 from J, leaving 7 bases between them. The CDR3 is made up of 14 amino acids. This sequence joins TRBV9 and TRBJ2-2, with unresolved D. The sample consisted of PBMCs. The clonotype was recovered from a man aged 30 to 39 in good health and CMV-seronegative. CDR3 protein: CASSAQRNTGELFF. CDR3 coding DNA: TGTGCCAGCAGCGCTCAGCGGAACACCGGGGAGCTGTTTTTT.